Included here is one T cell receptor beta chain sequence, with context. The antigen is undetermined. These data come from a study of CD8+CD57+ T cells in acquired aplastic anemia. Study-level results: Roughly 30 CD8+ CDR3 sequences occurred in both the patients and the controls.

The template used for profiling TCR beta VDJ and CDR3 was genomic DNA. TCRdb passed the reads through MiXCR, listing each CDR3 protein once. The table shows under 350,000 distinct CDR3 sequences, with about 50% occurring only once. In patients chosen for sequencing, flow cytometry had shown CD8+CD57+ cell expansion. The V end was cut by 2 bases, the J end by 4 bases, with 9 bases between. Germline loops: CDR1 DFQATT, CDR2 SNEGSKA (reference sequence). The CDR3 runs to 13 residues. Sample: sorted CD4+, CD8+, or CD8+CD57+ T cells (not recorded which) from PBMCs. The V call is TRBV20-1, the J call TRBJ1-5; D is possibly TRBD1 (5 bases). This clonotype was sampled from a human donor with aplastic anemia. The CDR3 bases are TGCAGTGCTAGAAGCGCAGGGAATCAGCCCCAGCATTTT. Its translation is CSARSAGNQPQHF.